The 24 T cell receptor beta chains below come from one sample, sequenced in a study of blood T cell repertoires in COVID-19. Sequencing was performed with immunoSEQ multiplex PCR; in TCRdb, only in-frame clones are kept and a portion is missing. This table has 250,000 to 400,000 clones, around 90% appearing once. Input material: PBMCs or T cells enriched from blood (not recorded which). The source of these receptors is a man aged 60 to 69 who had recovered from COVID-19.

The rearrangement links TRBV7-2 to TRBJ1-6; 7 bases match TRBD1. Germline trimming cut 3 bases from V and 5 bases from J; bases unmatched to any gene: 10. The CDR3 is 17 amino acids. Germline lookup yields CDR1 SGHTA and CDR2 FQGNSA. DNA for the CDR3: TGTGCCAGCAGCTTGTTGAGCCAGGGGGGACATAATTCACCCCTCCACTTT. It specifies CASSLLSQGGHNSPLHF. The full variable domain, with the rest looked up from reference TRBV7-2 and TRBJ1-6, is GAGVSQSPSNKVTEKGKDVELRCDPISGHTALYWYRQSLGQGLEFLIYFQGNSAPDKSGLPSDRFSAERTGGSVSTLTIQRTQQEDSAVYLCASSLLSQGGHNSPLHFGNGTRLTVT.

The chain uses TRBV6-5 and TRBJ2-2; D possibly corresponds to TRBD2 (5 bases). The CDR3 has 13 amino acids. Germline values: CDR1 MNHEY, CDR2 SVGAGI. Between the trimmed V and J ends, which lost 2 bases and 8 bases, there was a span of 9 bases. DNA of the CDR3: TGTGCCAGCAGTTACGATGGCGGGGGGGAGCTGTTTTTT. It codes for CASSYDGGGELFF.

This chain joins TRBV29-1 and TRBJ2-1; 8 bases map to TRBD2. The CDR3 is 14 residues long. Per germline, CDR1 SQVTM and CDR2 ANQGSEA. The V segment lost 8 bases and the J segment 1 base; nucleotides outside the gene matches: 7. CDR3 coding DNA: TGCAGCTCTTCAACTAGCGGATCCTACAATGAGCAGTTCTTC. This codes for CSSSTSGSYNEQFF.

This clone has just one count. The V and J genes are TRBV4-1 and TRBJ1-5, with TRBD1 matching 11 bases. V lost 2 bases and J lost 4; bases outside the gene matches: 4. This CDR3 region has 16 residues. From germline, CDR1 is MGHRA and CDR2 YSYEKL. The CDR3 sequence: CASSQIGTGGNQPQHF. The CDR3 DNA reads as TGCGCCAGCAGCCAAATAGGGACAGGGGGGAATCAGCCCCAGCATTTT.

This clone was detected only a few times. This rearrangement joins TRBV21-1 to TRBJ2-2; TRBD1 reflects the table's D call only, with no check against the DNA. TRBV21-1 is noted as a pseudogene. The CDR3 is 12 residues long. Here the CDR3 reads CASSANTGELFF. The CDR3, as DNA: TGTGCCAGCTCAGCGAACACCGGGGAGCTGTTTTTT.

J is TRBJ1-4 and V is TRBV28; 9 positions agree with TRBD1. The CDR3 loop spans 14 amino acids. Germline V gives CDR1 MDHEN, CDR2 SYDVKM. The junction had 9 bases not matched to a gene; V was cut back by 6 bases and J by 10 bases. The CDR3 DNA follows: TGTGCCAGCAGGACAACAGGGGGCTTCGGAAAACTGTTTTTT. Translation gives CASRTTGGFGKLFF.

This chain connects TRBV11-3 to TRBJ1-1, with TRBD1 identical over 10 bases. The CDR3 runs 16 residues. After removal of 5 bases from V and 1 base from J, the junction contained 7 bases not matched to a gene. Germline lookup yields CDR1 SGHNT and CDR2 YENEEA. CDR3 loop: CASSHRTGGKNTEAFF. DNA of the CDR3: TGTGCCAGCAGCCACAGGACAGGGGGGAAGAACACTGAAGCTTTCTTT.

V is TRBV5-1 and J is TRBJ1-1; D gene ambiguous. The CDR3 loop spans 15 amino acids. Trimming removed 4 bases at V and 5 bases at J, with 18 bases between. Germline lookup yields CDR1 SGHRS and CDR2 YFSETQ. The CDR3 is CASSPTPPPRTEAFF. CDR3 nucleotide sequence: TGCGCCAGCAGCCCTACACCTCCCCCGCGGACTGAAGCTTTCTTT.

This clone was recorded once. The chain has TRBV5-1 and TRBJ2-7; 8 bases agree with TRBD1. Germline trimming cut 1 base from V and 2 bases from J; bases unmatched to any gene: 11. Per germline, CDR1 SGHRS and CDR2 YFSETQ. This CDR3 has 17 residues. CDR3 DNA sequence: TGCGCCAGCAGCTTGTCCCAACTCAGGGGGCTTCCCTACGAGCAGTACTTC. Amino acids: CASSLSQLRGLPYEQYF.

V gene TRBV5-1 combines with J gene TRBJ1-1, with TRBD1 as a possible D gene (5 bases). Trimming took off 4 bases at V and 0 bases at J, with 7 bases between the two ends. Per germline, CDR1 SGHRS and CDR2 YFSETQ. The length of the CDR3 is 13 residues. The CDR3 coding sequence is TGCGCCAGCAGCCCCAGGGTGAACACTGAAGCTTTCTTT. As protein: CASSPRVNTEAFF.

V is TRBV5-1 and J is TRBJ1-2, with D possibly being TRBD1 (6 bases). The V gene's germline CDR1 is SGHRS and CDR2 YFSETQ. The CDR3 sequence is 13 residues long. V shed 4 bases and J shed 7 bases, with 14 bases lying between them. The DNA of the CDR3 is TGCGCCAGCAGCATAACAGGGATCGTTGGCTACACCTTC. Protein product: CASSITGIVGYTF.

The genes are TRBV29-1 and TRBJ1-1; weak D call: TRBD1 (5 bases). Germline lookup yields CDR1 SQVTM and CDR2 ANQGSEA. V was trimmed by 6 bases and J by 0 bases, leaving 8 bases between them. This CDR3 has 12 residues. CDR3 in amino acids: CSVGHVNTEAFF. CDR3 DNA: TGCAGCGTCGGACACGTGAACACTGAAGCTTTCTTT.

The V call is TRBV25-1, the J call TRBJ1-3; D gene ambiguous. The CDR3 length is 15 residues. The V gene lost 3 bases and the J gene lost 4 bases, with 13 bases spanning the gap. Germline loops: CDR1 MGHDK, CDR2 SYGVNS. The DNA of the CDR3 is TGTGCCAGCAGTGACGGGGAAGCGGGCGGAAACACCATATATTTT. Translated, it gives CASSDGEAGGNTIYF.

This chain links TRBV7-3 with TRBJ1-1; D call uncertain. Germline CDR1 is SGHTA and CDR2 is FQGTGA. This CDR3 is 13 amino acids long. The germline V and J ends were trimmed by 1 base and 5 bases, with 8 bases remaining between them. In DNA, the CDR3 is TGTGCCAGCAGCTTAAGAGGCGGAACTGAAGCTTTCTTT. Protein product: CASSLRGGTEAFF.

The chain carries TRBV11-2 and TRBJ1-5; D gene unclear. The CDR3 consists of 14 residues. The V and J ends lost 5 bases and 3 bases respectively, with 11 bases between them. Per germline, CDR1 SGHAT and CDR2 FQNNGV. Written as DNA, the CDR3 is TGTGCCAGCAGCCGGGCGGGTGCCAATCAGCCCCAGCATTTT. Translation: CASSRAGANQPQHF.

The J gene is TRBJ2-5, the V gene TRBV2; perhaps TRBD2 as D (7 bases). Germline lookup yields CDR1 SNHLY and CDR2 FYNNEI. The CDR3 consists of 15 residues. V was pared by 4 bases and J by 4 bases, with 16 bases between. Here the CDR3 reads CASSATGSGGETQYF. The CDR3 DNA is TGTGCCAGCAGTGCAACAGGGTCGGGAGGAGAGACCCAGTACTTC.

The chain combines TRBV3-1 (or the pseudogene TRBV3-2) with TRBJ2-3; D is unclear. Trimming took off 3 bases at V and 3 bases at J, with 4 bases between the two ends. CDR3 size: 12 residues. CDR1 is LGHDT, CDR2 YNNKEL, per germline (reference sequence). In DNA form, the CDR3 reads TGTGCCAGCAGCCACCTAACAGATACGCAGTATTTT. It yields the protein CASSHLTDTQYF.

The chain has TRBV18 and TRBJ1-1; no clear D gene. Germline V gene data show CDR1 as KGHSH and CDR2 as LQKENI. V was pared by 2 bases and J by 1 base, with 8 bases between. CDR3 length: 14 residues. The CDR3 sequence: CASSPGRTNTEAFF. CDR3 nucleotide sequence: TGTGCCAGCTCACCAGGGAGGACGAACACTGAAGCTTTCTTT.

The V and J genes are TRBV5-1 and TRBJ1-5; no reliable D call. The ends were cut back, 5 bases at V and 0 bases at J, with 12 bases in the middle. The V gene's germline CDR1 is SGHRS and CDR2 YFSETQ. The CDR3 is 15 amino acids. The CDR3 coding sequence is TGCGCCAGCAGAGAAACCGGGAATAGCAATCAGCCCCAGCATTTT. Protein product: CASRETGNSNQPQHF.

The chain links TRBV28 to TRBJ1-4, with 7 positions matching TRBD1. Losses at the gene ends were 6 bases for V and 3 bases for J; bases not matched to a gene: 4. This CDR3 contains 14 residues. Germline CDR1 and CDR2: MDHEN and SYDVKM. The CDR3, as DNA: TGTGCCAGCAGAAGGGACAGACCTAATGAAAAACTGTTTTTT. Its protein product is CASRRDRPNEKLFF.

The table lists this clone with a few counts. The rearrangement joins TRBV5-4 to TRBJ1-1; D possibly corresponds to TRBD1 (6 bases). CDR1 SGHNT and CDR2 YYREEE come from the germline V gene (reference sequence). CDR3 length equals 16 residues. V was pared by 4 bases and J by 4 bases, with 20 bases between. The CDR3 DNA reads TGTGCCAGCAGCCGGGGGAGGGGGGACGGAGGCACTGAAGCTTTCTTT. Its translation is CASSRGRGDGGTEAFF.

The rearrangement joins TRBV5-5 to TRBJ1-3; 9 positions match TRBD1. This CDR3 spans 17 amino acids. The junction had 9 bases not matched to a gene; V was cut back by 2 bases and J by 3 bases. CDR1 is SGHKS, CDR2 YYEKEE, per germline (reference sequence). CDR3 bases: TGTGCCAGCAGCTTCTATATAACAGGGGGCGGTGGAAACACCATATATTTT. Protein sequence: CASSFYITGGGGNTIYF.

V gene TRBV2 combines with J gene TRBJ1-1, with no clear D. The CDR3 has 15 residues. CDR1 and CDR2 (germline): SNHLY, FYNNEI. V was cut by 4 bases and J by 8 bases, with 20 bases left in between. The CDR3: CASSGREGVRLEAFF. In DNA form, the CDR3 reads TGTGCCAGCAGTGGAAGGGAGGGTGTGAGGCTCGAAGCTTTCTTT.

The gene calls are TRBV5-6 and TRBJ2-7; D unclear. V was shortened by 4 bases and J by 5 bases, with 7 bases between the two germline ends. CDR1 is SGHDT and CDR2 is YYEEEE in the germline V gene. The CDR3 extends over 11 amino acids. DNA for the CDR3: TGTGCCAGCAGCCTCGGAGACGAGCAGTACTTC. Its protein is CASSLGDEQYF.